The next 6 T cell receptor beta chains were all read from a single sample in a study of T cell clonality in common variable immunodeficiency (dated by TCRdb to between 2014 and 2017). To prepare the library, the immunoSEQ multiplex PCR assay was applied. The table was pulled from immuneACCESS by TCRdb, which kept in-frame rearrangements only. Such tables lose some clones; where checked, under half of the loss comes from unresolved V genes, and the rest has no known cause. For this sample, 25,000 to 35,000 clones are listed, none of them singletons. Jointly, the top ten make up around 5.9% of the sample. What the authors observed across the whole study: Fewer deletions and N-nucleotide insertions were reportedly observed in CVID TCRbeta sequences, and highly modified clones with 13 or more V deletions were reportedly absent from CVID TCRbeta sequences.

Antigens for these TCRs are unknown. Sequences were obtained from peripheral blood mononuclear cells. These receptors were taken from a human donor with common variable immunodeficiency.

Of note for this clone: The sequence runs out 3 residues before the end of the CDR3; the remainder is reconstructed from the germline J gene. V usage is TRBV7-9 and J usage is TRBJ1-3, with 7 bases identical to TRBD1. CDR1 is SEHNR and CDR2 is FQNEAQ in the germline V gene (reference sequence). The trim removed 5 bases at V and 3 bases at J, leaving 4 bases unmatched. The CDR3 runs to 14 residues. The covered CDR3 bases are TGTGCCAGCAGCCCAGGGGGAGATGGAAACACC. Encoded protein: CASSPGGDGNT. The whole CDR3 protein is CASSPGGDGNTIYF.

This clone was recorded a few times. The missing CDR3 end, 3 residues past where the read stops, is filled in from the germline J gene. The chain couples TRBV19 to TRBJ2-6; D perhaps matches TRBD2 (6 bases). Germline V gives CDR1 LNHDA, CDR2 SQIVND (reference sequence). This CDR3 has 14 residues. Trimming took off 7 bases at V and 3 bases at J, with 10 bases between the two ends. CDR3: CASTGTVGANVLTF. The CDR3 bases that were read are TGTGCCAGTACGGGGACTGTTGGGGCCAACGTC.

This clone has just a few counts. The missing CDR3 end, 3 residues past where the read stops, is filled in from the germline J gene. The J gene is TRBJ2-5, the V gene TRBV7-9; D unclear. Per germline, CDR1 SEHNR and CDR2 FQNEAQ (reference sequence). V gave up 4 bases and J gave up 5 bases, with 14 bases separating them. This CDR3 has 14 amino acids. This CDR3 reads CASSSVSDRETQYF. CDR3 DNA, as far as it was read: TGTGCCAGCAGCTCTGTCAGCGACCGGGAGACC.

This clone has at least ten counts. CDR3 amino acids: CSVLRLPNTEAFF. The DNA read from the CDR3 is TGCAGCGTTCTGCGGCTGCCGAACACTGAA. V gene TRBV29-1 combines with J gene TRBJ1-1; no reliable D call. Sequencing ends 3 residues short of the CDR3 end; the germline J gene provides the rest. V was cut by 5 bases and J by 1 base, with 11 bases left in between. Germline CDR1 reads SQVTM; CDR2 reads ANQGSEA. The CDR3 runs to 13 residues.

This clone was observed at least ten times. The read ends 3 residues shy of where the CDR3 ends; the end is completed using the germline J gene. The rearrangement uses TRBV5-1 and TRBJ1-2; no clear D. V lost 1 base to trimming and J lost 4 bases, with 11 bases between them. The CDR3 consists of 14 residues. From germline, CDR1 is SGHRS and CDR2 YFSETQ. CDR3 amino acids: CASSLLTEGYGYTF. Incomplete CDR3 DNA: TGCGCCAGCAGCTTGTTAACAGAAGGCTATGGC.

Note on this clone: The CDR3 end lies 3 residues beyond the end of the read and is filled in from the germline J gene. This chain links TRBV19 with TRBJ1-1, with 7 bases matching TRBD1. With 6 bases clipped from V and 3 bases from J, the junction kept 16 bases outside the gene matches. The CDR3 covers 17 residues. Per germline, CDR1 LNHDA and CDR2 SQIVND (reference sequence). Incomplete CDR3 DNA: TGTGCCAGTAGAAAGGGGGCAGGGCGGGGTCGGGACACTGAA. As protein: CASRKGAGRGRDTE. The CDR3 in its entirety is CASRKGAGRGRDTEAFF.